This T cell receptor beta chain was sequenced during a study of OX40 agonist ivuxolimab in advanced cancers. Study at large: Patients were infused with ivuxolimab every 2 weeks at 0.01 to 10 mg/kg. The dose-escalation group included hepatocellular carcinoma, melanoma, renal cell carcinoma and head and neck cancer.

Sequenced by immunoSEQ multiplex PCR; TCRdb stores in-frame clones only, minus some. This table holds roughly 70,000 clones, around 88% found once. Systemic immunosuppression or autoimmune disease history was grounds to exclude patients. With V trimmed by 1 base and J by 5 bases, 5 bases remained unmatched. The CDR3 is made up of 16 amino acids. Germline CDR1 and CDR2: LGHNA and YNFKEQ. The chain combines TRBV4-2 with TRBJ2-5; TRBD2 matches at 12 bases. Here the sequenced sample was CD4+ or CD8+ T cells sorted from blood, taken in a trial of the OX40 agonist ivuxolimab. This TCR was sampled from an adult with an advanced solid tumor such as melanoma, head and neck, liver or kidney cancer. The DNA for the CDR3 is TGTGCCAGCAGCCAAGCCCGACTAGCGGGAGCGGAGACCCAGTACTTC. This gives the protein CASSQARLAGAETQYF.